The clone carrying this T cell receptor (beta chain) was seen at least ten times. Its antigen is currently unknown. These data are taken from a study of T cells in Graves' hyperthyroidism and ophthalmopathy. Study results and caveats: Most thyroid clonotypes expanded above 0.001 appeared in blood too.

Amplification of TCR beta CDR3 regions used RNA as the template. The HTBI primer set was used in a first-round RT-PCR of the TCR CDR3. Using its own MiXCR run on the multiplex PCR reads, TCRdb lists one record per CDR3 protein. The table has over 350,000 distinct CDR3 sequences, about a fifth seen once. Orbital computed tomography and thyroid ultrasound, together with serum TRAb and thyroxine and clinical symptoms, were used for diagnoses. The V and J ends lost 3 bases and 4 bases respectively, with 9 bases between them. The CDR3 length is 13 residues. The V gene is TRBV12-3 or TRBV12-4, the J gene TRBJ1-2; D not certain. The receptor was derived from a man between 18 and 35 years old with Graves' ophthalmopathy. Sequencing was performed on blood. The CDR3 spells CASSLGPSYGYTF. CDR3 sequence (DNA): TGTGCCAGCAGTTTGGGTCCCTCCTATGGCTACACCTTC.